These 7 T cell receptor beta chains were sequenced from one sample in a study of post-analysis software for immune sequencing data. General observations from the study: Controls showed lower frequencies than patients for several TRBV segments, and TRBV5-6, TRBV5-1 and TRBV20-1 were among these.

Their antigen targets remain unknown. Tagging with unique molecular identifiers was a feature of the TCR beta cDNA libraries. TCRdb redid the calling of the PCR reads with MiXCR, one entry per CDR3 protein. The table includes fewer than 850,000 distinct CDR3 sequences, around 45% detected once. What was sequenced was blood. Receptor source: a girl aged 5-17 years with multiple sclerosis.

CDR3 nucleotides: TGTGCCAGCAGCTCTAGACAGGGGGCGGAACAAGAGACCCAGTACTTC. The encoded protein is CASSSRQGAEQETQYF. V and J are TRBV7-9 and TRBJ2-5, with 10 positions matching TRBD1. The length of the CDR3 is 16 residues. CDR1 is SEHNR, CDR2 FQNEAQ, per germline (reference sequence). V was pared by 4 bases and J by 2 bases, with 7 bases of the junction left unmatched.

A few counts support this clonotype. The chain recombines TRBV24-1 with TRBJ1-2, with D tentatively TRBD1 (5 bases). V lost 4 bases to trimming and J lost 3 bases, with 14 bases between them. This CDR3 contains 15 residues. Germline V lookup: CDR1 KGHDR, CDR2 SFDVKD. CDR3 DNA sequence: TGTGCCACCAGTGAGGGGCAGGGAGAAGACTATGGCTACACCTTC. Translation gives CATSEGQGEDYGYTF.

The chain couples TRBV5-8 to TRBJ2-2; D ambiguous. The CDR3 runs to 12 residues. The germline V gene encodes CDR1 SGHTS and CDR2 YDEGEE. Deletions cut 5 bases from V and 6 bases from J, with 8 bases between. CDR3 amino acids: CASSTYAGELFF. As DNA, the CDR3 is TGTGCCAGCAGTACCTACGCCGGGGAGCTGTTTTTT.

Of note for this clonotype: An end of the junction differs from the germline gene, which may be a read error. The V call is TRBV20-1, the J call TRBJ2-7, with 7 bases that match TRBD1. The J call may be in error: the DNA end matches TRBJ2-5 better. The CDR3 length is 12 residues. CDR1 and CDR2 from the germline V gene are DFQATT and SNEGSKA (reference sequence). The CDR3: CGAKGASETQYF. DNA for the CDR3: TGCGGTGCTAAGGGGGCGTCAGAGACCCAGTACTTC.

The chain uses TRBV3-1 and TRBJ2-3; D not resolved. CDR1 and CDR2 (germline): LGHDT, YNNKEL (reference sequence). The CDR3 is 14 amino acids. V gave up 3 bases and J gave up 1 base, with 8 bases separating them. The CDR3 bases are TGTGCCAGCAGCCAGAACCCAGGCACAGATACGCAGTATTTT. This sequence encodes CASSQNPGTDTQYF.

The sample holds a few counts of this clonotype. The chain is built from TRBV7-2 and TRBJ2-7, with 9 positions matching TRBD2. The ends lost 8 bases at V and 2 bases at J; junction bases unmatched: 7. The germline V gene has CDR1 SGHTA and CDR2 FQGNSA. This CDR3 has 14 amino acids. The CDR3 DNA is TGTGCCAGCGGTGTGCTAGCGGGACCCTACGAGCAGTACTTC. Translated, it gives CASGVLAGPYEQYF.

This clonotype was found a few times. This sequence joins TRBV15 and TRBJ2-1, with 7 bases lining up with TRBD2. The V and J ends lost 5 bases and 4 bases, in that order; junction bases with no gene match: 8. The germline CDR1 and CDR2 sequences are LNHNV and YYDKDF (reference sequence). This CDR3 comprises 15 residues. CDR3 sequence: CATSPLAGVYNEQFF. The CDR3 DNA is TGTGCCACCAGCCCCCTGGCGGGAGTGTACAATGAGCAGTTCTTC.